This is a list of T cell receptor beta chains from one sample in a study of read filtering for tumor transcriptome and immune sequencing. TCRdb reprocessed the reads via MiXCR and lists one record per CDR3 protein. The sample contains 50,000 or so distinct CDR3 sequences, 15% to 20% of which appear only once. Sequencing used a population of CD138-negative cells sorted from bone marrow. Receptors were obtained from a donor older than 35 with multiple myeloma. Both conserved end residues are part of each CDR3. D genes are given only for firm matches. A row's size may be missing; if present it is once, few, many or a size class.

- | TRBJ1-1 | many | TRBV7-6 | CASSRAGTEAFF | TGTGCCAGCAGTCGTGCTGGTACTGAAGCTTTCTTT
- | TRBJ1-1 | many | TRBV29-1 | CSVPWNTEAFF | TGCAGCGTTCCGTGGAACACTGAAGCTTTCTTT
- | TRBJ2-1 | many | TRBV19 | CASPDGIGIYNEQFF | TGTGCCAGTCCCGATGGGATAGGGATCTACAATGAGCAGTTCTTC
- | TRBJ2-7 | few | TRBV29-1 | CSASWSPGGEQYF | TGCAGCGCCTCGTGGTCTCCTGGCGGGGAGCAGTACTTC
- | TRBJ2-1 | medium-sized | TRBV24-1 | CATSDRSGGSFHNEQFF | TGTGCCACCAGTGATCGGTCGGGGGGCTCGTTCCACAATGAGCAGTTCTTC
TRBD2 | TRBJ2-1 | many | TRBV20-1 | CSARDPLAGQNEQFF | TGCAGTGCTAGAGATCCGCTAGCGGGACAGAATGAGCAGTTCTTC
- | TRBJ2-7 | many | TRBV5-1 | CASSLKGGEQYF | TGCGCCAGCAGCTTGAAAGGGGGCGAGCAGTACTTC
- | TRBJ2-7 | many | TRBV7-9 | CASSLTTYEQYF | TGTGCCAGCAGCTTAACGACCTACGAGCAGTACTTC
- | TRBJ1-4 | many | TRBV7-2 | CASSDSGHNEKLFF | TGTGCCAGCAGCGACTCCGGCCATAATGAAAAACTGTTTTTT
- | TRBJ2-7 | many | TRBV7-2 | CASSGPGKNEQYF | TGTGCCAGCAGCGGTCCGGGAAAAAACGAGCAGTACTTC
- | TRBJ2-2 | many | TRBV2 | CASSVRFANTGELFF | TGTGCCAGCAGTGTTCGCTTCGCGAACACCGGGGAGCTGTTTTTT
- | TRBJ1-1 | - | TRBV5-5 | CASSPEWGRAVNTETFF | TGTGCCAGCAGCCCGGAATGGGGACGGGCGGTGAACACTGAAACTTTCTTT
TRBD1 | TRBJ2-7 | many | TRBV5-4 | CASSPGQGFYEQYF | TGTGCCAGCAGCCCGGGACAGGGTTTCTACGAGCAGTACTTC
- | TRBJ2-3 | few | TRBV7-3 | CASSLDDTDTQYF | TGTGCCAGCAGCTTGGACGACACGGATACGCAGTATTTT
- | TRBJ2-1 | many | TRBV7-2 | CASSLGLAAYEQFF | TGTGCCAGCAGCTTAGGGCTAGCTGCCTATGAGCAGTTCTTC
- | TRBJ2-7 | few | TRBV19 | CASSAQGQARSSEQYF | TGTGCCAGTAGTGCCCAAGGGCAGGCTCGGTCGTCGGAGCAGTACTTC
TRBD1 | TRBJ2-1 | many | TRBV10-3 | CAISGDRERNEQFF | TGTGCCATCAGTGGGGACAGGGAAAGGAATGAGCAGTTCTTC
- | TRBJ2-3 | many | TRBV29-1 | CSVEAGTSTDTQYF | TGCAGCGTTGAGGCGGGGACTAGCACAGATACGCAGTATTTT
TRBD1 | TRBJ2-1 | many | TRBV29-1 | CSVETPGGVWNEQFF | TGCAGCGTTGAAACGCCAGGGGGTGTTTGGAATGAGCAGTTCTTC
- | TRBJ2-2 | - | TRBV24-1 | CATGSGPTGELFF | TGTGCCACCGGGTCAGGGCCCACCGGGGAGCTGTTTTTT
TRBD1 | TRBJ2-3 | many | TRBV19 | CASSNRGGDTQYF | TGTGCCAGTAGTAACAGGGGTGGAGATACGCAGTATTTT
TRBD2 | TRBJ2-3 | many | TRBV5-1 | CASSLVTSGRDTQYF | TGCGCCAGCAGCTTGGTGACTAGCGGGAGAGATACGCAGTATTTT